The 10 T cell receptor beta chains below all came from one sample that was sequenced in a study of technical replicates of blood from a handful of donors. Here immunoSEQ multiplex PCR was the method, and the copy in TCRdb shows in-frame clones only, minus some. The sample records around 86,000 clones, 90% to 97% being singletons. Sample: T cells isolated from PBMCs. Receptors were obtained from a human donor in good health.

This clone was detected only once. This chain links TRBV19 with TRBJ1-1; D might be TRBD1 (5 bases). The CDR3 is 12 residues long. Germline lookup yields CDR1 LNHDA and CDR2 SQIVND (reference sequence). Trimming removed 6 bases at V and 7 bases at J, with 12 bases between. The CDR3 nucleotides read TGTGCCAGTAGCCGCACGGGGGGTGAAGCTTTCTTT. Encoded protein: CASSRTGGEAFF.

V usage is TRBV29-1 and J usage is TRBJ2-1; D ambiguous. With 7 bases removed from V and 0 bases from J, the gap between germline ends came to 13 bases. This CDR3 region has 14 residues. Germline V gene sequence: CDR1 SQVTM, CDR2 ANQGSEA. The CDR3: CSAKPGSSYNEQFF. In DNA form, the CDR3 reads TGCAGCGCGAAACCAGGTAGCTCCTACAATGAGCAGTTCTTC.

This chain joins TRBV6-5 and TRBJ2-7, with TRBD1 matching 7 bases. Germline lookup yields CDR1 MNHEY and CDR2 SVGAGI. The CDR3 is 15 amino acids. With V trimmed by 6 bases and J by 10 bases, 18 bases remained unmatched. The DNA for the CDR3 is TGTGCCAGCAGCTTTCCGGGACAGCTCTTCTCGAAACAGTACTTC. Amino acid sequence: CASSFPGQLFSKQYF.

This chain links TRBV6-4 with TRBJ1-6; D is unclear. The germline V gene has CDR1 MRHNA and CDR2 SNTAGT. V was clipped by 2 bases and J by 7 bases, with 12 bases between them. This CDR3 has 15 amino acids. The DNA for the CDR3 is TGTGCCAGCAGTGACGGACTTGAAATAAATTCACCCCTCCACTTT. It specifies CASSDGLEINSPLHF.

J is TRBJ2-3 and V is TRBV14, with a weak D call TRBD2 (5 bases). This CDR3 comprises 16 residues. Trimming pared 4 bases from V and 2 bases from J, leaving 16 bases between. Germline V gene data show CDR1 as SGHDN and CDR2 as FVKESK. CDR3 amino acids: CASSPRVWSYTDTQYF. In DNA, the CDR3 is TGTGCCAGCAGCCCGAGGGTGTGGTCGTACACAGATACGCAGTATTTT. The whole variable domain, remainder taken from reference TRBV14 and TRBJ2-3, is EAGVTQFPSHSVIEKGQTVTLRCDPISGHDNLYWYRRVMGKEIKFLLHFVKESKQDESGMPNNRFLAERTGGTYSTLKVQPAELEDSGVYFCASSPRVWSYTDTQYFGPGTRLTVL.

The chain combines TRBV7-8 with TRBJ1-6; possibly TRBD1 for D (6 bases). The CDR3 extends over 16 amino acids. V lost 1 base and J lost 7, with 14 bases in between. In germline, CDR1 is SGHVS, CDR2 FQNEAQ. CDR3 coding DNA: TGTGCCAGCAGCTTAGGGACAGCCTTAGGGAATTCACCCCTCCACTTT. This encodes CASSLGTALGNSPLHF.

This chain connects TRBV28 to TRBJ1-2, with 12 bases that match TRBD1. Looked up from germline, CDR1 is MDHEN and CDR2 is SYDVKM. This CDR3 comprises 13 residues. The V segment lost 8 bases and the J segment 6 bases; nucleotides outside the gene matches: 4. The CDR3 reads CASRDRGRNGYTF. The CDR3 nucleotides are TGTGCCAGCCGGGACAGGGGGCGAAATGGCTACACCTTC.

This chain connects TRBV4-1 to TRBJ1-1, with unresolved D. Between the trimmed V and J ends, which lost 1 base and 4 bases, there was a span of 13 bases. This CDR3 has 15 amino acids. From germline, CDR1 is MGHRA and CDR2 YSYEKL. CDR3 DNA: TGCGCCAGCAGCCAAGGTCTCTTTAGGAGCACTGAAGCTTTCTTT. Residues: CASSQGLFRSTEAFF.

The J gene is TRBJ2-3, the V gene TRBV5-1; 7 bases map to TRBD2. The CDR3 has 14 amino acids. The V and J ends lost 4 bases and 2 bases, in that order; junction bases with no gene match: 4. Germline V CDR1 and CDR2: SGHRS, YFSETQ. CDR3 amino acids: CASSLGLVTDTQYF. The CDR3 DNA is TGCGCCAGCAGCCTCGGACTAGTCACAGATACGCAGTATTTT. The whole variable domain, remainder taken from reference TRBV5-1 and TRBJ2-3, is KAGVTQTPRYLIKTRGQQVTLSCSPISGHRSVSWYQQTPGQGLQFLFEYFSETQRNKGNFPGRFSGRQFSNSRSEMNVSTLELGDSALYLCASSLGLVTDTQYFGPGTRLTVL.

The chain links TRBV9 to TRBJ2-2; maybe TRBD2 (5 bases). V gave up 3 bases and J gave up 5 bases, with 14 bases separating them. The CDR3 has 15 residues. Germline assignment: CDR1 SGDLS and CDR2 YYNGEE. CDR3 sequence: CASSEALAQTGELFF. As DNA, the CDR3 is TGTGCCAGCAGCGAGGCCCTAGCACAAACCGGGGAGCTGTTTTTT.